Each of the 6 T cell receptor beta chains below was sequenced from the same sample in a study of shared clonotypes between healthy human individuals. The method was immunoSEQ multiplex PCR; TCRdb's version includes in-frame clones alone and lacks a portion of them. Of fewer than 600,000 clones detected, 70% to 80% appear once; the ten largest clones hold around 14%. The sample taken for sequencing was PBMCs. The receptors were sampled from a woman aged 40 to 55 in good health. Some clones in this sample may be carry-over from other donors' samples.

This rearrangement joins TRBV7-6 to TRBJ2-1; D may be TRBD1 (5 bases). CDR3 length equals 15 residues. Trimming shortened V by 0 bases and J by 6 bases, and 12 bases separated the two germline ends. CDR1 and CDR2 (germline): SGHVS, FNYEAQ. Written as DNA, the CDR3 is TGTGCCAGCAGCTTAGCGGCAGGGAATAGCAATGAGCAGTTCTTC. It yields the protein CASSLAAGNSNEQFF. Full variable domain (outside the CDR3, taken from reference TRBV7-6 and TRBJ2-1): GAGVSQSPRYKVTKRGQDVALRCDPISGHVSLYWYRQALGQGPEFLTYFNYEAQQDKSGLPNDRFSAERPEGSISTLTIQRTEQRDSAMYRCASSLAAGNSNEQFFGPGTRLTVL.

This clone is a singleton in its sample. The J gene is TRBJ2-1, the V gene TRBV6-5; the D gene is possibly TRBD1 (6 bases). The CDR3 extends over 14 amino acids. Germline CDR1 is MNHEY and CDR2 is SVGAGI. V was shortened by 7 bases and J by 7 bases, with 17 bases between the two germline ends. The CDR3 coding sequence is TGTGCCAGCAACCCAACAGGGAAAAGGAATGAGCAGTTCTTC. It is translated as CASNPTGKRNEQFF.

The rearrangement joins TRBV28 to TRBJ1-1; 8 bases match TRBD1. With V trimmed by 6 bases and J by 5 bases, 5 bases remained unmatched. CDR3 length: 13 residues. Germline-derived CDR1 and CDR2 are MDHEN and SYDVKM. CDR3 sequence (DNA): TGTGCCAGCAGCCTCAGGGGGCGGACTGAAGCTTTCTTT. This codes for CASSLRGRTEAFF.

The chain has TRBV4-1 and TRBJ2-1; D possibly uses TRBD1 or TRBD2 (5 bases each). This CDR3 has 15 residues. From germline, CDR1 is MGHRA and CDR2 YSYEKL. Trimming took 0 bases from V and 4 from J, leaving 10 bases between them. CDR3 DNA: TGCGCCAGCAGCCAAGATGGGACCGAGTACAATGAGCAGTTCTTC. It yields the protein CASSQDGTEYNEQFF.

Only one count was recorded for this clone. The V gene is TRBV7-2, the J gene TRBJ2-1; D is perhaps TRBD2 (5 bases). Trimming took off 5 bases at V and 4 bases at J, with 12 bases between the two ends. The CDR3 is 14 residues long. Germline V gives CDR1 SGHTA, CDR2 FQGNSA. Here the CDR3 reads CASSPDPGYNEQFF. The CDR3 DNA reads TGTGCCAGCAGCCCCGACCCGGGGTACAATGAGCAGTTCTTC.

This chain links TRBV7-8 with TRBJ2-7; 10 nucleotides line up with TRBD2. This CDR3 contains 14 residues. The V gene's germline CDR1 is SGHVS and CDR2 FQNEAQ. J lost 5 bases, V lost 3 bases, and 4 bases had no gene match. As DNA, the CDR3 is TGTGCCAGCAGCTTTAGCGGGAGGAGGAACGAGCAGTACTTC. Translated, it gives CASSFSGRRNEQYF.